The sequence of this T cell receptor beta chain was determined in a study of CD8+CD57+ T cells in acquired aplastic anemia. Study-wide context: When averaged, DNA from sorted CD4+ and CD8+ cells came to 2.5 to 3.5 ug.

Both TCR beta VDJ combination and CDR3 sequence profiling were carried out. Genomic DNA was the template for this profiling. One entry per CDR3 protein results from TCRdb running MiXCR on the reads. The table shows about 240,000 distinct CDR3 sequences, with roughly half occurring only once. For sequencing, patients were chosen who had shown expansion of CD8+CD57+ cells by flow cytometry. Each patient carried a diagnosis of severe acquired aplastic anemia. Germline V gene lookup returns CDR1 MGHRA and CDR2 YSYEKL. V shed 1 base and J shed 0 bases, with 21 bases lying between them. The CDR3 contains 20 residues.

The rearrangement joins TRBV4-1 to TRBJ1-4; D is undetermined. Sequenced input: sorted CD4+, CD8+, or CD8+CD57+ T cells (not recorded which) from PBMCs. The TCR was taken from a human donor with aplastic anemia. This chain's CDR3 is CASSQVFPLPGGATNEKLFF. The CDR3 DNA reads as TGCGCCAGCAGCCAAGTCTTTCCCCTGCCGGGCGGAGCAACTAATGAAAAACTGTTTTTT.